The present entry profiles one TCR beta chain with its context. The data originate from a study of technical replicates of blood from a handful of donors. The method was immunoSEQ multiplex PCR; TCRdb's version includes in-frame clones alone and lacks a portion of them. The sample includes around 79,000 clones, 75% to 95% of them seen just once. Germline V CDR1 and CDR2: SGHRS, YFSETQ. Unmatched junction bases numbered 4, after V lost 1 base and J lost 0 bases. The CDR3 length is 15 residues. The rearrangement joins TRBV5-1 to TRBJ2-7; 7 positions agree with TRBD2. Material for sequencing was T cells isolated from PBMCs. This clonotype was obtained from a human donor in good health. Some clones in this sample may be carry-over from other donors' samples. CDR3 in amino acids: CASSLTSASSYEQYF. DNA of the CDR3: TGCGCCAGCAGCTTGACTAGCGCTTCCTCCTACGAGCAGTACTTC.